Below are 4 T cell receptor beta chains sequenced from a single sample in a study of blood T cell repertoires in COVID-19. Measured with immunoSEQ multiplex PCR; TCRdb has only the in-frame clones, and not every one. This table holds around 170,000 clones, around two thirds found once. The sample consisted of peripheral blood. The source of these receptors is a woman older than 75 with acute or convalescent COVID-19.

The chain employs TRBV2 and TRBJ2-5; TRBD2 matches at 10 bases. J lost 1 base, V lost 2 bases, and 7 bases had no gene match. This CDR3 region has 17 residues. Germline CDR1 and CDR2: SNHLY and FYNNEI. The CDR3 here is CASSESGLAGVQETQYF. CDR3 DNA sequence: TGTGCCAGCAGTGAAAGTGGTCTAGCGGGAGTCCAAGAGACCCAGTACTTC.

The J gene is TRBJ2-7, the V gene TRBV19; TRBD2 matches 8 bases. This CDR3 is 17 amino acids long. Germline V gene data show CDR1 as LNHDA and CDR2 as SQIVND (reference sequence). Trimming at V came to 0 bases and at J to 0 bases, leaving 7 bases not matched to a gene. CDR3 in amino acids: CASSIEASSGSSYEQYF. The DNA of the CDR3 is TGTGCCAGTAGTATAGAGGCTTCGAGCGGGAGCTCCTACGAGCAGTACTTC.

The chain is built from TRBV27 and TRBJ1-1; possibly TRBD1 for D (6 bases). V lost 1 base to trimming and J lost 4 bases, with 13 bases between them. CDR1 and CDR2 (germline): MNHEY, SMNVEV (reference sequence). There are 15 residues in the CDR3. The CDR3 nucleotides read TGTGCCAGCAGTTTATTGGGCAGGGGTGGCACTGAAGCTTTCTTT. It yields the protein CASSLLGRGGTEAFF.

The chain employs TRBV11-1 and TRBJ1-1; maybe TRBD1 (6 bases). There are 15 residues in the CDR3. Germline V lookup: CDR1 SGHAT, CDR2 FQDESV (reference sequence). V dropped 2 bases and J dropped 0 bases, with 10 bases sitting between them. The CDR3 is CASSLPGQMNTEAFF. CDR3 DNA: TGTGCCAGCAGCTTACCTGGACAGATGAACACTGAAGCTTTCTTT.